This TCR beta chain was captured in a study of T cells in Graves' hyperthyroidism and ophthalmopathy. Study information: Prior to any treatment, at the point of initial diagnosis, peripheral blood was collected. Study observations and caveats: Ophthalmopathy onset followed model prediction by a median roughly six months.

Patients counted as stable if ophthalmopathy did not develop within 18 months. Each 10 ml fresh peripheral blood draw supplied the PBMCs. V lost 6 bases and J lost 0, with 13 bases in between. Germline values: CDR1 WSHSY, CDR2 SAAADI. This CDR3 spans 15 amino acids. What was amplified from RNA transcripts were TCR beta CDR3 regions. HTBI primers were the set used in a first-round RT-PCR of the TCR CDR3. TCRdb called the multiplex PCR reads again in MiXCR, with one record for every CDR3 protein. Altogether around 290,000 distinct CDR3 sequences are present, around 15% being singletons, with the ten largest covering roughly 8.2%. At least ten counts were recorded for this clonotype. Its antigen is not identified.

The source is a woman between 35 and 50 years old with Graves' hyperthyroidism. Material for sequencing was blood. The rearrangement joins TRBV10-2 to TRBJ2-3; D gene uncertain. The DNA for the CDR3 is TGCGCCAGCAGATTATCGGGTCTAAGCACAGATACGCAGTATTTT. Residues: CASRLSGLSTDTQYF.